The 10 T cell receptor beta chains given below trace back to one sample, sequenced in a study of cytomegalovirus exposure and HLA in healthy donors. This PCR relied on a set of 60 Vbeta primers and 13 Jbeta primers. Generated by immunoSEQ multiplex PCR, the TCRdb table keeps only in-frame clones and is missing some. The sample yields some 91,000 clones, about three quarters seen once. Sequencing was performed on PBMCs. These receptors all come from a man in his forties or fifties in good health and CMV-seropositive.

The chain is built from TRBV29-1 and TRBJ1-2; 9 positions match TRBD1. The CDR3 covers 12 residues. The J segment lost 6 bases and the V segment lost 7 bases, leaving 6 bases of the junction unmatched. Per the germline V gene, CDR1 is SQVTM and CDR2 is ANQGSEA. The CDR3 DNA sequence: TGCAGCGGACACAGGGGGCCAGATGGCTACACCTTC. Its translation: CSGHRGPDGYTF.

This chain joins TRBV6-1 and TRBJ2-3, with D possibly being TRBD1 (5 bases). The CDR3 covers 15 residues. V gave up 5 bases and J gave up 2 bases, with 14 bases separating them. Germline V gives CDR1 MNHNS, CDR2 SASEGT. The CDR3 sequence: CASSQDTIHTDTQYF. The CDR3 DNA sequence: TGTGCCAGCAGTCAGGACACTATACACACAGATACGCAGTATTTT.

V usage is TRBV18 and J usage is TRBJ2-7; 7 bases align to TRBD2. The V and J ends lost 0 bases and 2 bases, in that order; junction bases with no gene match: 1. CDR1 and CDR2 from the germline V gene are KGHSH and LQKENI. CDR3 length: 14 residues. In DNA, the CDR3 is TGTGCCAGCTCACCACCGGGACTACCCTACGAGCAGTACTTC. It yields the protein CASSPPGLPYEQYF.

This chain connects TRBV27 to TRBJ1-2; D is possibly TRBD1 (5 bases). The germline CDR1 and CDR2 sequences are MNHEY and SMNVEV (reference sequence). The V and J ends lost 3 bases and 10 bases respectively, with 15 bases between them. The CDR3 length is 13 residues. This CDR3 is CASSFRGTGDYTF. DNA of the CDR3: TGTGCCAGCAGTTTTAGGGGTACGGGCGACTACACCTTC.

In DNA, the CDR3 is TGTGCCAGCAGAGTAGCGGGACATTACGAGCAGTACTTC. Translation gives CASRVAGHYEQYF. This chain uses TRBV27 with TRBJ2-7; 8 positions match TRBD2. The V gene end was trimmed by 6 bases and the J gene end by 4 bases; junction bases not matched to a gene: 5. The CDR3 runs to 13 residues. Germline values: CDR1 MNHEY, CDR2 SMNVEV (reference sequence).

This chain joins TRBV7-3 and TRBJ2-1; D may be TRBD1 (5 bases). Trimming took off 5 bases at V and 6 bases at J, with 20 bases between the two ends. Germline loops: CDR1 SGHTA, CDR2 FQGTGA. The CDR3 loop spans 16 amino acids. DNA of the CDR3: TGTGCCAGCAGCAAGCAGTCCGCGACAGCCGCCAATGAGCAGTTCTTC. This encodes CASSKQSATAANEQFF.

This clone was seen more than once but under ten times. The chain uses TRBV29-1 and TRBJ1-3; D call uncertain. Germline V gene data show CDR1 as SQVTM and CDR2 as ANQGSEA. This CDR3 is 14 amino acids long. Trimming shortened V by 4 bases and J by 0 bases, and 10 bases separated the two germline ends. The CDR3 loop is CSVGGSGSGNTIYF. The CDR3, as DNA: TGCAGCGTTGGAGGCTCCGGCTCTGGAAACACCATATATTTT. The full variable domain, in which reference TRBV29-1 and TRBJ1-3 provide the parts outside the CDR3, is SAVISQKPSRDICQRGTSLTIQCQVDSQVTMMFWYRQQPGQSLTLIATANQGSEATYESGFVIDKFPISRPNLTFSTLTVSNMSPEDSSIYLCSVGGSGSGNTIYFGEGSWLTVV.

The CDR3 region is CASSPGLAESTDTQYF. CDR3 bases: TGTGCCAGCAGCCCGGGACTAGCGGAGAGCACAGATACGCAGTATTTT. The V and J genes are TRBV9 and TRBJ2-3; 11 bases map to TRBD2. The V gene's germline CDR1 is SGDLS and CDR2 YYNGEE. The CDR3 sequence is 16 residues long. The ends lost 4 bases at V and 0 bases at J; junction bases unmatched: 4.

This chain links TRBV7-2 with TRBJ2-3, with 8 bases aligning to TRBD1. CDR3 length: 16 amino acids. The V segment lost 1 base and the J segment 7 bases; nucleotides outside the gene matches: 10. Germline V CDR1 and CDR2: SGHTA, FQGNSA. The CDR3 reads CASSLGSGGIVNTQYF. CDR3 sequence (DNA): TGTGCCAGCAGCTTAGGGTCAGGGGGCATCGTAAATACGCAGTATTTT.

This clone was detected a few times. The V gene is TRBV6-4, the J gene TRBJ2-3; 8 positions match TRBD2. The CDR3 runs 15 residues. Germline loops: CDR1 MRHNA, CDR2 SNTAGT. V trimming: 7 bases; J trimming: 2 bases; junction bases outside the gene matches: 8. CDR3 in amino acids: CASKLAAGTTDTQYF. The CDR3 region has the DNA TGTGCCAGCAAACTAGCGGCCGGAACCACAGATACGCAGTATTTT.